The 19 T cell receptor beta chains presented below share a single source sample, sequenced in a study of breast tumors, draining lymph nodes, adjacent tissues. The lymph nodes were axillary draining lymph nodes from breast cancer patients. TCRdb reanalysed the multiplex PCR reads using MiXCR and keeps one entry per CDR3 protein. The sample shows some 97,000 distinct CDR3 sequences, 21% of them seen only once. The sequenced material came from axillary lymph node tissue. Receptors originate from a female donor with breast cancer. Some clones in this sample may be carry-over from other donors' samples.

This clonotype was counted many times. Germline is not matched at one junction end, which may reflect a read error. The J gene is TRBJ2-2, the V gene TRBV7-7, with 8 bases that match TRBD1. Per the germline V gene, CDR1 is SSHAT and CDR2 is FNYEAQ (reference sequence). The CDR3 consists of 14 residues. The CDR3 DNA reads TGTGCTAGCAGCCTAGAGACAGGGGCCGGGGAGCTGTTTTTT. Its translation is CASSLETGAGELFF.

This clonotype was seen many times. CDR3 loop: CASSPTETHREQYF. CDR3 bases: TGTGCCAGCTCACCGACGGAAACCCACCGGGAGCAGTACTTC. The chain combines TRBV18 with TRBJ2-7, with no clear D. The germline V gene has CDR1 KGHSH and CDR2 LQKENI. V was cut by 3 bases and J by 7 bases, with 16 bases left in between. This CDR3 spans 14 amino acids.

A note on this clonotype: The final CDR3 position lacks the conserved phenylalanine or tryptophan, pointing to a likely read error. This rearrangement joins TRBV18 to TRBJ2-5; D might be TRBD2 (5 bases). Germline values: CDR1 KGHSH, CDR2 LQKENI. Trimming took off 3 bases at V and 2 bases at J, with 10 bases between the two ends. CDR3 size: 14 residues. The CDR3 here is CASSPIGGQETQYS. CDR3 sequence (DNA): TGTGCCAGCTCACCCATCGGCGGGCAAGAGACCCAGTACTCC.

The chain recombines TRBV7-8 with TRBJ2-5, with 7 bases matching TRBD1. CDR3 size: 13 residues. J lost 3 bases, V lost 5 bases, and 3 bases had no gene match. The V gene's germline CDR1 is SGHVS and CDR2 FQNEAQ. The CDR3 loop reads CASSITGEETQYF. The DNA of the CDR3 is TGTGCCAGCAGCATCACAGGGGAAGAGACCCAGTACTTC.

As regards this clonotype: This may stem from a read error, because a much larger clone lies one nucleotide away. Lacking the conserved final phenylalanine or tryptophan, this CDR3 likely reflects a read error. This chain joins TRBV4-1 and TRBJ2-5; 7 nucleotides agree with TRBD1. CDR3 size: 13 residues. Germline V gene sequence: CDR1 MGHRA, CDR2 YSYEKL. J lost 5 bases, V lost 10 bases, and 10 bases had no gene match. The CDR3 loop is CATARDSAETQYL. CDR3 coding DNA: TGCGCCACCGCCCGGGACAGCGCGGAGACCCAGTACCTC.

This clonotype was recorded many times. Here the CDR3 DNA reads TGTGCCTGGTCTCTAGGGGTTTCTAACTATGGCTACACCTTC. Amino acids: CAWSLGVSNYGYTF. The chain combines TRBV30 with TRBJ1-2, with TRBD1 as a possible D gene (5 bases). The CDR3 covers 14 residues. V lost 5 bases, J lost 0 bases, and 13 bases lay in between. CDR1 is GTSNPN and CDR2 is SVGIG in the germline V gene (reference sequence).

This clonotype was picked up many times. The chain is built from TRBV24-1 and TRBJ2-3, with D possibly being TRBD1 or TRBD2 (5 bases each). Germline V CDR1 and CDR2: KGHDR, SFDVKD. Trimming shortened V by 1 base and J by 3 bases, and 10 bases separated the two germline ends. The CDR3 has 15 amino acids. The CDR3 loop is CATSDFRGTTDTQYF. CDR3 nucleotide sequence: TGTGCCACCAGTGATTTTCGGGGCACGACAGATACGCAGTATTTT.

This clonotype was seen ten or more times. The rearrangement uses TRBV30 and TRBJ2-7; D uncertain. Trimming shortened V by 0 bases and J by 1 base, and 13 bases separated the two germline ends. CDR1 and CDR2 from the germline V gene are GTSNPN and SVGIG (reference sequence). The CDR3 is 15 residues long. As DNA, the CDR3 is TGTGCCTGGAGTGTACTCGATTATTATTCCTACGAGCAGTACTTC. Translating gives CAWSVLDYYSYEQYF. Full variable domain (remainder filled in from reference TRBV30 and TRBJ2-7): SQTIHQWPATLVQPVGSPLSLECTVEGTSNPNLYWYRQAAGRGLQLLFYSVGIGQISSEVPQNLSASRPQDRQFILSSKKLLLSDSGFYLCAWSVLDYYSYEQYFGPGTRLTVT.

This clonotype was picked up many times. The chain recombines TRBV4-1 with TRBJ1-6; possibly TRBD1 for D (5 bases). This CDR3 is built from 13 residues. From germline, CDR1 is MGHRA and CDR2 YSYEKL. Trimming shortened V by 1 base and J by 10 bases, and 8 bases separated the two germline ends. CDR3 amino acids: CASSQVSGSPLHF. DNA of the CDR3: TGCGCCAGCAGCCAAGTGTCAGGGTCACCCCTCCACTTT.

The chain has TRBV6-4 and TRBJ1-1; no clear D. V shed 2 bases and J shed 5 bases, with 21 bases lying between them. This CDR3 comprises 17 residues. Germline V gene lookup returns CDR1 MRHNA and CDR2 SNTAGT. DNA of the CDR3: TGTGCCAGCAGTGACGGCAGTTGGCTCTCGGGTTGGACTGAAGCTTTCTTT. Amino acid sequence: CASSDGSWLSGWTEAFF.

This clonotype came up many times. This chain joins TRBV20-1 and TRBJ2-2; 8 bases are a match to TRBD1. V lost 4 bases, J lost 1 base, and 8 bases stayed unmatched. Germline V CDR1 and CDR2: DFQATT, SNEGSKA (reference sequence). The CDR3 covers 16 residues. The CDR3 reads CSATKWGQENTGELFF. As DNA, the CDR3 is TGCAGTGCTACTAAATGGGGACAGGAGAACACCGGGGAGCTGTTTTTT.

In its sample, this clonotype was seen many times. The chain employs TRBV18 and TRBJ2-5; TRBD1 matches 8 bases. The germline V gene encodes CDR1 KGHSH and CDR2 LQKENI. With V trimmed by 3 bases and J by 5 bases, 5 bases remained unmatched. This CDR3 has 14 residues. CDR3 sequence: CASSPTGASETQYF. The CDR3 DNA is TGTGCCAGCTCACCGACAGGGGCAAGCGAGACCCAGTACTTC.

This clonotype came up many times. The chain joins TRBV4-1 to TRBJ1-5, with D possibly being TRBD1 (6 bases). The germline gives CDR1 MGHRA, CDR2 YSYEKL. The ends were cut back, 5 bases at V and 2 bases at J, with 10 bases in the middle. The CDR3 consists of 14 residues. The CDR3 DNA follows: TGCGCCAGCAGCTCCTGGGGGCGCAATCAGCCCCAGCATTTT. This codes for CASSSWGRNQPQHF.

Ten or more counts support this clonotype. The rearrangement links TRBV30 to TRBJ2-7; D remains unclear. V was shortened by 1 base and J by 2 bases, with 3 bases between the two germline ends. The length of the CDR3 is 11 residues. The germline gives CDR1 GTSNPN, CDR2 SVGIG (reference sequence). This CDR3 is CAWSDAYEQYF. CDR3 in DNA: TGTGCCTGGAGTGATGCCTACGAGCAGTACTTC.

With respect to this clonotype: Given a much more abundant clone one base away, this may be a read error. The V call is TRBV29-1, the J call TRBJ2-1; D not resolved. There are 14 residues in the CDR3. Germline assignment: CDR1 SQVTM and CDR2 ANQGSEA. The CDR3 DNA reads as TGCGGCCTTGATGACCGGAGCTCCTACAATGAGCAGTTCTTC. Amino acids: CGLDDRSSYNEQFF.

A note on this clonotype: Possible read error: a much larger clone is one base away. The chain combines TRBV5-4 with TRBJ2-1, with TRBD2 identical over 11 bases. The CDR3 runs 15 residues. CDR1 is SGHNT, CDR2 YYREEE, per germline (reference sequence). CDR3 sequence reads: CASSATSGDYNERFF. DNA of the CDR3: TGTGCCAGCAGCGCGACTAGCGGGGACTACAATGAGCGGTTCTTC.

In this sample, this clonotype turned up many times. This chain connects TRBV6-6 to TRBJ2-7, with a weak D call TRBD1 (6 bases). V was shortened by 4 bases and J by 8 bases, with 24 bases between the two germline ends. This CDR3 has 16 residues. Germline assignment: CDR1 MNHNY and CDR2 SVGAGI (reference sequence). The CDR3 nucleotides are TGTGCCAGCAGTTCTTTAAACCGGGACAAGGCCCCCAAGCAGTACTTC. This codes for CASSSLNRDKAPKQYF.

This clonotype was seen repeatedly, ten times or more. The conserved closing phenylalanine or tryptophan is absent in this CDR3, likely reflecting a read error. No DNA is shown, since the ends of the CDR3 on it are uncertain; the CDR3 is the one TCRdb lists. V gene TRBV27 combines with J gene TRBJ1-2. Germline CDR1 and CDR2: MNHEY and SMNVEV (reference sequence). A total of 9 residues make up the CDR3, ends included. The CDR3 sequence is CASSSSAAG.

The CDR3 DNA reads TGTGCCAGTAGTATAGACAGGGATAGAGGAGCTTTCTTT. Translating it yields CASSIDRDRGAFF. The chain uses TRBV19 and TRBJ1-1; maybe TRBD1 (5 bases). The CDR3 length is 13 residues. CDR1 is LNHDA and CDR2 is SQIVND in the germline V gene (reference sequence). Trimming removed 0 bases at V and 10 bases at J, with 12 bases between.